This TCR beta chain was obtained from a study of CD8 T cells in Susac syndrome. Susac syndrome patients met recently defined diagnostic criteria for definite or probable disease. Random hexamers were used to reverse transcribe the RNA input (about 0.45 to 1 ug). TCRdb ran MiXCR on the immunoSEQ multiplex PCR reads and lists one entry per CDR3 protein. The table records under 200,000 distinct CDR3 sequences, approximately 94% of them present only once. This TCR was recovered from a human donor with Susac syndrome. The specimen sequenced was CD4+ T cells from PBMCs.

The CDR3, as DNA: TGCGCCAGCAGCCAAGCGGGGTCGGAAGCAGGGACCCAGTACTTC. It codes for CASSQAGSEAGTQYF. The chain couples TRBV4-1 to TRBJ2-5, with D possibly being TRBD2 (5 bases). Germline lookup yields CDR1 MGHRA and CDR2 YSYEKL. There are 15 residues in the CDR3. V was clipped by 1 base and J by 7 bases, with 16 bases between them.